This T cell receptor beta chain was retrieved from a study of blood T cell repertoires in COVID-19. Whole-study context: Some COVID-19 samples were acute and others convalescent; all came from the United States, Italy and Spain. PBMCs, B-cell-depleted T cells, or T cells provided the cDNA or gDNA that made up the material.

Germline lookup yields CDR1 SGHRS and CDR2 YFSETQ. The CDR3 sequence is 15 residues long. The V and J ends lost 6 bases and 7 bases, in that order; junction bases with no gene match: 10. In the original workflow: The assay estimated nucleated cells by amplifying reference gene primers. Profiling relied on immunoSEQ multiplex PCR, and the TCRdb table lists in-frame clones only, not all of them. The V and J calls and clone size come from that table; D and trimming were worked out from the DNA. The sample shows some 240,000 clones, more than 65% of them seen only once. The origin of this receptor is a man aged 50 or older with active or convalescent COVID-19. The V call is TRBV5-1, the J call TRBJ2-1; TRBD2 agrees at 10 bases. Sequenced sample: peripheral blood. CDR3 residues: CASTTDASGRNEQFF. In DNA form, the CDR3 reads TGCGCCAGCACGACCGACGCTAGCGGGAGAAATGAGCAGTTCTTC. Full variable domain (outside the CDR3, taken from reference TRBV5-1 and TRBJ2-1): KAGVTQTPRYLIKTRGQQVTLSCSPISGHRSVSWYQQTPGQGLQFLFEYFSETQRNKGNFPGRFSGRQFSNSRSEMNVSTLELGDSALYLCASTTDASGRNEQFFGPGTRLTVL.